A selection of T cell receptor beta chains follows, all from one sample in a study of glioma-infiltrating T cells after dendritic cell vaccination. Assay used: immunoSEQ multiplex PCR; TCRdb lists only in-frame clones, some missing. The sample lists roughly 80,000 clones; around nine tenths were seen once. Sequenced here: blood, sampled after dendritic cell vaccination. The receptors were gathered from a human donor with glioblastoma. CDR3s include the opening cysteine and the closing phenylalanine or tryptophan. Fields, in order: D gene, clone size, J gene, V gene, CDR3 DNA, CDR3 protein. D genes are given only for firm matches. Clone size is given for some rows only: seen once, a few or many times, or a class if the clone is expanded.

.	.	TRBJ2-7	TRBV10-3	TGTGCCATCAGTGAGTCTCGCGGATTATCCTACGAGCAGTACTTC	CAISESRGLSYEQYF
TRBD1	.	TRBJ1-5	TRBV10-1	TGCGCCAGCAGCACGCGGACAGGGAGTCAGCCCCAGCATTTT	CASSTRTGSQPQHF
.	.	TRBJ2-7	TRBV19	TGTGCCAGTAGTAACTGGGCTACGCAGCAGTACTTC	CASSNWATQQYF
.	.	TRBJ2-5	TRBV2	TGTGCCAGCAGGTCGGAGACCCAGTACTTC	CASRSETQYF
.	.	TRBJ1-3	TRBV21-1	TGTGCCAGCAGCAAAGATGAGGTCTCTGGAAACACCATATATTTT	CASSKDEVSGNTIYF
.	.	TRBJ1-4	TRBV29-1	TGCAGCGTTGGATCCGAGTCCGAAAAACTGTTTTTT	CSVGSESEKLFF
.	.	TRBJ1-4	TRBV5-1	TGCGCCAGCAGCTCGGGGGGCTTTAATGAAAAACTGTTTTTT	CASSSGGFNEKLFF
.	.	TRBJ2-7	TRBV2	TGTGCCAGCTCTTCCAGCTCCTACGAGCAGTACTTC	CASSSSSYEQYF
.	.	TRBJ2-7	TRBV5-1	TGCGCCAGCAGCCCTCTCCCCCTGGGGGGAGGCGACGAGCAGTACTTC	CASSPLPLGGGDEQYF
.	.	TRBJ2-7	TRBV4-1	TGCGCCAGCAGCCCCGACAGTCACGGGCAGTACTTC	CASSPDSHGQYF
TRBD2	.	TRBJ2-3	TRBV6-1	TGTGCCAGCAGTGACCCTAATGGACTAGCGGGAGCGGCAGATACGCAGTATTTT	CASSDPNGLAGAADTQYF
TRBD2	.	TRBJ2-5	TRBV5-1	TGCGCCAGCAGCAAGGGGACTAGCGGGAGTTCAAAGACCCAGTACTTC	CASSKGTSGSSKTQYF
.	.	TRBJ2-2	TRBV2	TGTGCCAGCCAAAGGGAGTCCGGCACCGGGGAGCTGTTTTTT	CASQRESGTGELFF
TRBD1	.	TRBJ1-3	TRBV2	TGTGCCAGCAGCGATGGGACAGGGGCTTTACGGAACACCATATATTTT	CASSDGTGALRNTIYF
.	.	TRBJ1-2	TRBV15	TGTGCCACCAGCCCATGGGTAGGGTCGGGATATGGCTACACCTTC	CATSPWVGSGYGYTF
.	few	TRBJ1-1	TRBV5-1	TGCGCCAGCAGCCAGACCCCCCCAGGACAGATGAACACTGAAGCTTTCTTT	CASSQTPPGQMNTEAFF
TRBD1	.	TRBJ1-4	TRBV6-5	TGTGCCACCAGATTACTGACAGGGGAAGATGAAAAACTGTTTTTT	CATRLLTGEDEKLFF
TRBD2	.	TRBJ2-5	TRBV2	TGTGCCAGCAGTGTGAGCGGGAGGCTAGAGACCCAGTACTTC	CASSVSGRLETQYF
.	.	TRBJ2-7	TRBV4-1	TGCGCCAGCAGCCCAATATTACAGCCGACCTACGAGCAGTACTTC	CASSPILQPTYEQYF
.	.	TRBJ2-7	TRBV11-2	TGTGCCAGCAGCTCCCCTCGTGGGGCGGAGTCCTACGAGCAGTACTTC	CASSSPRGAESYEQYF
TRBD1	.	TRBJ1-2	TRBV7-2	TGTGCCAGCAGCGCGGACAGGGGGCTTCATGGCTACACCTTC	CASSADRGLHGYTF
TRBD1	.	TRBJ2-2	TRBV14	TGTGCCAGCAGCCGGACAGGGGGCTACACCGGGGAGCTGTTTTTT	CASSRTGGYTGELFF
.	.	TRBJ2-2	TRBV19	TGTGCCAGTAGTGCCTCGTCGGGAGTAGTACACACCGGGGAGCTGTTTTTT	CASSASSGVVHTGELFF
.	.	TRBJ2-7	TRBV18	TGTGCCAGCTCAGTACCGGGACTGAACTACGAGCAGTACTTC	CASSVPGLNYEQYF
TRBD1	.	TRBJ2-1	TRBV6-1	TGTGCCAGTGGACAGGAGGATTACAATGAGCAGTTCTTC	CASGQEDYNEQFF
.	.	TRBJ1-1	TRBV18	TGTGCCAGCTCACCACCCGGGTCCAAGAAGGACACTGAAGCTTTCTTT	CASSPPGSKKDTEAFF
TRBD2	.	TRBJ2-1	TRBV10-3	TGTGCCATCAGTGAGCGGGGGGGCTCCCACAATGAGCAGTTCTTC	CAISERGGSHNEQFF
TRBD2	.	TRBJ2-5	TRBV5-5	TGTGCCAGCAGCCAACATTTACTAGCGGGAGGCGGGGAGACCCAGTACTTC	CASSQHLLAGGGETQYF
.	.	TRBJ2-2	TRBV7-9	TGTGCCAGCAGCTTCACAGGGTCCTACGGGAACACCGGGGAGCTGTTTTTT	CASSFTGSYGNTGELFF
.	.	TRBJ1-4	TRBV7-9	TGTGCCAGCAGCTTAGCGGGAGCTTTGCCTAATGAAAAACTGTTTTTT	CASSLAGALPNEKLFF
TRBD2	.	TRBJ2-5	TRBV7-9	TGTGCCAGCGGCCTTAGCGGGGAGAGGGAGACCCAGTACTTC	CASGLSGERETQYF
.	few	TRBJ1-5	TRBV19	TGTGCCAGTACCCCAGGGGTTGGTAATCAGCCCCAGCATTTT	CASTPGVGNQPQHF
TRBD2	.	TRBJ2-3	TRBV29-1	TGCAGCGTAGGGACTAGCGGGGTTTCTAGCACAGATACGCAGTATTTT	CSVGTSGVSSTDTQYF